These T cell receptor beta chains were read from a single sample in a study of blood T cell repertoires in COVID-19. Only in-frame clones appear in the TCRdb table, and some are missing; sequencing was by immunoSEQ multiplex PCR. The sample shows approximately 160,000 clones, roughly 90% of them seen only once. Material: peripheral blood. Source of these receptors: a woman in her sixties or seventies with acute or convalescent COVID-19. Each CDR3 is given with its conserved first and last residue. A D gene is named only where the DNA matches it firmly. Some rows mark clone size as missing; the rest say once, few, many or name a class of expanded clone.

d_gene	v_gene	abundance	j_gene	CDR3nt	CDR3aa
.	TRBV19	.	TRBJ2-7	TGTGCCAGTAGTATGGGCCGACAGAAACACTACGAGCAGTACTTC	CASSMGRQKHYEQYF
.	TRBV4-3	.	TRBJ1-2	TGCGCCAGCAGCCAAGAGGAGGGCGGGGCGAACTATGGCTACACCTTC	CASSQEEGGANYGYTF
.	TRBV5-1	.	TRBJ1-1	TGCGCCAGCAGGTCAGGGGCGACCACTGAAGCTTTCTTT	CASRSGATTEAFF
.	TRBV19	.	TRBJ2-6	TGTGCCAGTACCCTAAGCAGGGCTGGGGCCAACGTCCTGACTTTC	CASTLSRAGANVLTF
TRBD2	TRBV6-5	.	TRBJ2-5	TGTGCCAGCAGTTACGGCGGGGGGCCGAGTACCCAGTACTTC	CASSYGGGPSTQYF
TRBD1	TRBV2	.	TRBJ1-5	TGTGCCAGCAGACAGACAGGGGGGGGCAATCAGCCCCAGCATTTT	CASRQTGGGNQPQHF
TRBD2	TRBV5-8	few	TRBJ2-3	TGTGCCAGCAGCTACAGCGGGAGGGCGGGCACAGATACGCAGTATTTT	CASSYSGRAGTDTQYF
TRBD1	TRBV5-6	once	TRBJ2-7	TGTGCCAGCAGCTCGGAGACAGGGTGGGACGAGCAGTACTTC	CASSSETGWDEQYF
.	TRBV28	.	TRBJ2-7	TGTGCCAGCAGTTTATCCGGTAGCAGATCCTACGAGCAGTACTTC	CASSLSGSRSYEQYF
TRBD1	TRBV10-3	.	TRBJ1-6	TGTGCCATCAGCGAGGACAGGGGGCACTCACCCCTCCACTTT	CAISEDRGHSPLHF
TRBD1	TRBV7-2	.	TRBJ1-4	TGTGCCAGCAGCTCATCGGGACAGGTGTCAACTAATGAAAAACTGTTTTTT	CASSSSGQVSTNEKLFF
TRBD2	TRBV18	few	TRBJ2-7	TGTGCCAGCTCACCAATGACTAGCGGGGGGCTATACTCCTACGAGCAGTACTTC	CASSPMTSGGLYSYEQYF
.	TRBV18	.	TRBJ1-1	TGTGCCAGCTCACCGGGGCTTAACAGGGAGACCCCGAACACTGAAGCTTTCTTT	CASSPGLNRETPNTEAFF
.	TRBV6-2/TRBV6-3	.	TRBJ2-7	TGTGCCAGCAGTTATAGCGGCGGTTTCTACGAGCAGTACTTC	CASSYSGGFYEQYF
.	TRBV10-3	.	TRBJ2-1	TGTGCCATCCGATATAGCTCCTACAATGAGCAGTTCTTC	CAIRYSSYNEQFF
.	TRBV4-3	.	TRBJ2-4	TGCGCCAGCAGCCAAGAACTTTGGACTGGGATTCAGTACTTC	CASSQELWTGIQYF
TRBD1	TRBV7-3	few	TRBJ2-7	TGTGCCAGCAGCTCTAATCCGGGACAGGGATACGAGCAGTACTTC	CASSSNPGQGYEQYF
.	TRBV6-5	once	TRBJ1-1	TGTGCCAGCAGTTACTCTTTCCCAGGAAGGAACACTGAAGCTTTCTTT	CASSYSFPGRNTEAFF
TRBD1	TRBV28	.	TRBJ1-4	TGTGCCAGCAGTATCCGGACAGGGCTTAATGAAAAACTGTTTTTT	CASSIRTGLNEKLFF
TRBD1	TRBV10-3	.	TRBJ1-4	TGTGCCATCAGCAACCCAGGGGGCGTATATGAAAAACTGTTTTTT	CAISNPGGVYEKLFF
.	TRBV25-1	.	TRBJ1-4	TGTGCCAGCAGTGATTGGCAGGCCGCAACTAATGAAAAACTGTTTTTT	CASSDWQAATNEKLFF
TRBD1	TRBV19	.	TRBJ2-5	TGTGCCAGTAGTGACAGGGGGCATCGGGGGAACCAAGAGACCCAGTACTTC	CASSDRGHRGNQETQYF
.	TRBV29-1	.	TRBJ2-1	TGCAGCGTTGTACGGTCACAGGAGCAGTTCTTC	CSVVRSQEQFF
TRBD1	TRBV4-3	.	TRBJ1-5	TGCGCCAGCAGCCCAACGGACAGGGGGAATCAGCCCCAGCATTTT	CASSPTDRGNQPQHF
TRBD2	TRBV5-1	.	TRBJ2-2	TGCGCCAGCAGCTTGGTTACTAGCGGGGAAGGGGAGCTGTTTTTT	CASSLVTSGEGELFF
.	TRBV28	.	TRBJ2-7	TGTGCCAGCAGTCGCGGCGAATTAAGGAGCTCCTACGAGCAGTACTTC	CASSRGELRSSYEQYF